The present T cell receptor (beta chain) was sequenced within a study of OX40 agonist ivuxolimab in advanced cancers. Overall study results and limits: Among the lowest peripheral clonal expansion occurred in 0.1-3.0 mg/kg partial responders. By week 6 at 0.1 to 3.0 mg/kg, blood CD4+ and CD8+ T cells had expanded clonally.

Here immunoSEQ multiplex PCR was the method, and the copy in TCRdb shows in-frame clones only, minus some. The sample lists tens of thousands of clones; 89% were seen once. The V gene's germline CDR1 is DFQATT and CDR2 SNEGSKA (reference sequence). The CDR3 contains 10 residues. About this clone itself: No antigen is known for it.

The receptor was isolated from an adult with an advanced solid tumor such as melanoma, head and neck, liver or kidney cancer. The sequencing here drew on CD4+ or CD8+ T cells sorted from blood, taken in a trial of the OX40 agonist ivuxolimab. The V call is TRBV20-1, the J call TRBJ2-1, with D maybe TRBD2 (5 bases). In nucleotides, the CDR3 is TGCAGCTTCGGGGACAATGAGCAGTTCTTC. Its protein is CSFGDNEQFF.